Below, 32 T cell receptor beta chains from the same sample are listed, as sequenced in a study of CD8+ T cells in alopecia areata. Isolated RNA was reverse transcribed into cDNA used as the sequencing template. Produced via immunoSEQ multiplex PCR; TCRdb's table is partial and in-frame only. The sample includes about 150,000 clones, around 60% seen only once; the top ten take 5% to 7%. The input for sequencing was CD4+ T cells sorted from blood, taken at week 0. The receptors originated from a human donor with alopecia areata.

J is TRBJ2-7 and V is TRBV7-9; maybe TRBD2 (6 bases). The CDR3 runs to 12 residues. V shed 5 bases and J shed 6 bases, with 11 bases lying between them. The germline V gene has CDR1 SEHNR and CDR2 FQNEAQ (reference sequence). The DNA of the CDR3 is TGTGCCAGCAGCCCGATGGAGGGCGAGCAGTACTTC. Translated: CASSPMEGEQYF. The entire variable domain, with the rest obtained from reference TRBV7-9 and TRBJ2-7, is as follows: DTGVSQNPRHKITKRGQNVTFRCDPISEHNRLYWYRQTLGQGPEFLTYFQNEAQLEKSRLLSDRFSAERPKGSFSTLEIQRTEQGDSAMYLCASSPMEGEQYFGPGTRLTVT.

V is TRBV5-1 and J is TRBJ1-4; D gene ambiguous. CDR1 SGHRS and CDR2 YFSETQ come from the germline V gene. The CDR3 loop spans 15 amino acids. The V end was cut by 0 bases, the J end by 4 bases, with 10 bases between. Written as DNA, the CDR3 is TGCGCCAGCAGCTTGGCTGCGCTTAATAATGAAAAACTGTTTTTT. It yields the protein CASSLAALNNEKLFF.

The rearrangement links TRBV30 to TRBJ1-2; D is unresolved. Trimming took 0 bases from V and 1 from J, leaving 12 bases between them. CDR3 length: 15 residues. Germline values: CDR1 GTSNPN, CDR2 SVGIG (reference sequence). Written as DNA, the CDR3 is TGTGCCTGGAGTGTCCTGGGCGCTCTTAACTATGGCTACACCTTC. Protein product: CAWSVLGALNYGYTF. The full variable domain, with the rest looked up from reference TRBV30 and TRBJ1-2, is SQTIHQWPATLVQPVGSPLSLECTVEGTSNPNLYWYRQAAGRGLQLLFYSVGIGQISSEVPQNLSASRPQDRQFILSSKKLLLSDSGFYLCAWSVLGALNYGYTFGSGTRLTVV.

This chain joins TRBV11-2 and TRBJ2-7; D not resolved. The CDR3 spans 14 residues. With 3 bases removed from V and 0 bases from J, the gap between germline ends came to 9 bases. Germline V gives CDR1 SGHAT, CDR2 FQNNGV. Here the CDR3 reads CASSFSGSSYEQYF. The CDR3 coding sequence is TGTGCCAGCAGCTTCTCCGGCAGCTCCTACGAGCAGTACTTC.

This clone turned up a few times. V gene TRBV11-1 combines with J gene TRBJ2-7; 8 bases are shared with TRBD1. This CDR3 contains 14 residues. The germline gives CDR1 SGHAT, CDR2 FQDESV (reference sequence). Trimming removed 3 bases from V and 6 bases from J; junction bases left unmatched: 7. The CDR3 region is CASSFTWTGSEQYF. CDR3 coding DNA: TGTGCCAGCAGCTTCACCTGGACAGGGTCCGAGCAGTACTTC.

The chain links TRBV7-9 to TRBJ2-5, with TRBD2 matching 11 bases. The CDR3 has 16 residues. Germline CDR1 reads SEHNR; CDR2 reads FQNEAQ (reference sequence). The V gene end was trimmed by 5 bases and the J gene end by 2 bases; junction bases not matched to a gene: 7. Written as DNA, the CDR3 is TGTGCCAGCAGCCCACGACTAGCGGGGCTTCAAGAGACCCAGTACTTC. It encodes CASSPRLAGLQETQYF.

V is TRBV30 and J is TRBJ1-6, with TRBD1 matching 7 bases. Per the germline V gene, CDR1 is GTSNPN and CDR2 is SVGIG (reference sequence). The CDR3 loop spans 16 amino acids. Trimming removed 0 bases from V and 7 bases from J; junction bases left unmatched: 9. In nucleotides, the CDR3 is TGTGCCTGGAGTGTACTCTCCGGGACAGCAAATTCACCCCTCCACTTT. This sequence encodes CAWSVLSGTANSPLHF.

The chain employs TRBV29-1 and TRBJ2-7; 8 positions match TRBD2. CDR1 and CDR2 (germline): SQVTM, ANQGSEA. V dropped 4 bases and J dropped 6; count of bases not matched to a gene: 2. This CDR3 has 11 amino acids. DNA of the CDR3: TGCAGCGTTGTACGGGGGGGCGAGCAGTACTTC. This sequence encodes CSVVRGGEQYF.

The V and J genes are TRBV11-3 and TRBJ2-1; possibly TRBD2 for D (6 bases). The V end was cut by 7 bases, the J end by 6 bases, with 22 bases between. The CDR3 is made up of 16 amino acids. The germline V gene encodes CDR1 SGHNT and CDR2 YENEEA. The CDR3 region is CASISGQAGIGNEQFF. CDR3 bases: TGTGCCAGCATCTCAGGGCAGGCGGGAATAGGCAATGAGCAGTTCTTC.

The DNA of the CDR3 is TGTGCCAGCAGCCCAGATTACTACGAGCAGTACTTC. It translates to CASSPDYYEQYF. The rearrangement uses TRBV7-9 and TRBJ2-7; D is unresolved. The CDR3 sequence is 12 residues long. Germline lookup yields CDR1 SEHNR and CDR2 FQNEAQ (reference sequence). The V end lost 5 bases, the J end lost 3 bases, and 8 bases lay between the germline ends.

This rearrangement joins TRBV2 to TRBJ2-3; 9 bases map to TRBD1. The V gene's germline CDR1 is SNHLY and CDR2 FYNNEI. The J segment lost 0 bases and the V segment lost 8 bases, leaving 12 bases of the junction unmatched. The CDR3 spans 17 residues. For the CDR3, the DNA is TGTGCCAGCCGGGACAGGGCTCGGGGAGCTAGCACAGATACGCAGTATTTT. Its translation is CASRDRARGASTDTQYF.

The genes are TRBV4-1 and TRBJ1-2; TRBD1 matches 10 bases. Losses at the gene ends were 0 bases for V and 8 bases for J; bases not matched to a gene: 12. This CDR3 spans 17 amino acids. CDR1 and CDR2 from the germline V gene are MGHRA and YSYEKL. DNA for the CDR3: TGCGCCAGCAGCCAAGACATCGGACAGGGGGGACTGTGGGGCTACACCTTC. It is translated as CASSQDIGQGGLWGYTF.

The chain employs TRBV7-9 and TRBJ1-1, with a weak D call TRBD1 (5 bases). V was pared by 5 bases and J by 8 bases, with 12 bases between. The germline CDR1 and CDR2 sequences are SEHNR and FQNEAQ (reference sequence). This CDR3 comprises 12 residues. The CDR3 region is CASSVGTVEAFF. The CDR3 nucleotides read TGTGCCAGCAGCGTCGGGACGGTCGAAGCTTTCTTT.

This clone was found many times. The CDR3 loop reads CASSQDSDNSPLHF. The CDR3 DNA reads as TGCGCCAGCAGCCAAGACAGCGATAATTCACCCCTCCACTTT. The rearrangement joins TRBV4-1 to TRBJ1-6; D is unclear. CDR1 and CDR2 (germline): MGHRA, YSYEKL. V gave up 0 bases and J gave up 5 bases, with 5 bases separating them. The CDR3 totals 14 residues.

This chain connects TRBV6-5 to TRBJ1-2; D perhaps matches TRBD1 (6 bases). The CDR3 extends over 13 amino acids. Germline V CDR1 and CDR2: MNHEY, SVGAGI. V was pared by 6 bases and J by 4 bases, with 12 bases between. CDR3 protein: CASSSGTPYGYTF. DNA of the CDR3: TGTGCCAGCAGCTCCGGGACACCCTATGGCTACACCTTC.

This clone appeared a few times. The chain recombines TRBV30 with TRBJ2-3; D unresolved. The V gene's germline CDR1 is GTSNPN and CDR2 SVGIG (reference sequence). The length of the CDR3 is 13 residues. V lost 2 bases, J lost 2 bases, and 8 bases lay in between. In DNA form, the CDR3 reads TGTGCCTGGAGTTCTTTAGACACAGATACGCAGTATTTT. Its protein product is CAWSSLDTDTQYF.

V is TRBV18 and J is TRBJ2-5; D ambiguous. The germline V and J ends were trimmed by 2 bases and 1 base, with 5 bases remaining between them. The CDR3 is made up of 13 amino acids. Germline V gene data show CDR1 as KGHSH and CDR2 as LQKENI. The DNA for the CDR3 is TGTGCCAGCTCACCAGGCAGCCAAGAGACCCAGTACTTC. Translated: CASSPGSQETQYF. The full variable domain, completed using reference TRBV18 and TRBJ2-5, is NAGVMQNPRHLVRRRGQEARLRCSPMKGHSHVYWYRQLPEEGLKFMVYLQKENIIDESGMPKERFSAEFPKEGPSILRIQQVVRGDSAAYFCASSPGSQETQYFGPGTRLLVL.

The count of this clone is one. The junction departs from germline at one end; a sequencing error may be responsible. The chain carries TRBV5-1 and TRBJ1-1, with D unresolved. Germline V gene data show CDR1 as SGHRS and CDR2 as YFSETQ. The CDR3 spans 12 residues. The CDR3 bases are TGCGCCAGCAGCTTGGCCGGTGGGAGGGTTAACTTT. It is translated as CASSLAGGRVNF.

V and J are TRBV7-9 and TRBJ1-6; D is unclear. CDR3 size: 13 residues. Trimming pared 5 bases from V and 4 bases from J, leaving 6 bases between. Germline assignment: CDR1 SEHNR and CDR2 FQNEAQ (reference sequence). CDR3 protein: CASSSGYNSPLHF. The DNA of the CDR3 is TGTGCCAGCAGCAGTGGGTATAATTCACCCCTCCACTTT.

The gene calls are TRBV7-9 and TRBJ2-3; unclear D gene. Per the germline V gene, CDR1 is SEHNR and CDR2 is FQNEAQ (reference sequence). This CDR3 spans 12 amino acids. Between the trimmed V and J ends, which lost 5 bases and 5 bases, there was a span of 8 bases. The CDR3 here is CASSRPEDTQYF. CDR3 in DNA: TGTGCCAGCAGCCGTCCCGAAGATACGCAGTATTTT.

The V call is TRBV15, the J call TRBJ2-1; D might be TRBD2 (5 bases). V was shortened by 0 bases and J by 7 bases, with 10 bases between the two germline ends. The CDR3 has 14 residues. CDR1 and CDR2 from the germline V gene are LNHNV and YYDKDF (reference sequence). CDR3 in DNA: TGTGCCACCAGCAGAGATCGTCGGAGGAATGAGCAGTTCTTC. It is translated as CATSRDRRRNEQFF.

V and J are TRBV30 and TRBJ1-2, with a weak D call TRBD1 (5 bases). The V gene lost 1 base and the J gene lost 4 bases, with 7 bases spanning the gap. Germline CDR1 and CDR2: GTSNPN and SVGIG (reference sequence). The CDR3 runs 12 residues. CDR3 nucleotides: TGTGCCTGGAGTGGACAGCCCTATGGCTACACCTTC. Protein product: CAWSGQPYGYTF. Filled out from reference TRBV30 and TRBJ1-2, the complete variable domain reads SQTIHQWPATLVQPVGSPLSLECTVEGTSNPNLYWYRQAAGRGLQLLFYSVGIGQISSEVPQNLSASRPQDRQFILSSKKLLLSDSGFYLCAWSGQPYGYTFGSGTRLTVV.

This chain's CDR3 is CASSPPSGLGGYTF. The CDR3, as DNA: TGTGCCAGCTCACCACCGTCGGGCCTGGGAGGCTACACCTTC. The gene calls are TRBV18 and TRBJ1-2, with unresolved D. The CDR3 length is 14 residues. The germline V and J ends were trimmed by 0 bases and 8 bases, with 13 bases remaining between them. The germline CDR1 and CDR2 sequences are KGHSH and LQKENI.

The V call is TRBV30, the J call TRBJ1-2; tentative D call: TRBD1 (5 bases). Germline loops: CDR1 GTSNPN, CDR2 SVGIG (reference sequence). The CDR3 extends over 13 amino acids. V shed 0 bases and J shed 6 bases, with 11 bases lying between them. CDR3 loop: CAWSVLQTDGYTF. The CDR3 DNA sequence: TGTGCCTGGAGTGTTCTACAGACAGATGGCTACACCTTC.

In its sample, this clone was seen a few times. The rearrangement joins TRBV9 to TRBJ2-2; a weak D match, TRBD1 (5 bases). Trimming left V 3 bases short and J 1 base short, with 10 bases between. In germline, CDR1 is SGDLS, CDR2 YYNGEE. The CDR3 extends over 15 amino acids. CDR3 in amino acids: CASSDRQGNTGELFF. DNA for the CDR3: TGTGCCAGCAGCGATAGGCAGGGGAACACCGGGGAGCTGTTTTTT.

The rearrangement links TRBV4-3 to TRBJ2-1; D is ambiguous. Germline V gene lookup returns CDR1 LGHNA and CDR2 YSLEER. V was clipped by 0 bases and J by 3 bases, with 9 bases between them. There are 15 residues in the CDR3. The CDR3 is CASSQEATDYNEQFF. The CDR3 nucleotides are TGCGCCAGCAGCCAAGAGGCCACCGACTACAATGAGCAGTTCTTC.

This sequence joins TRBV4-1 and TRBJ1-5; the match to TRBD1 covers 7 bases. J lost 0 bases, V lost 4 bases, and 9 bases had no gene match. The CDR3 extends over 17 amino acids. Per germline, CDR1 MGHRA and CDR2 YSYEKL. The DNA for the CDR3 is TGCGCCAGCAGCCTTAGGCCCACAGGGGTTAGCAATCAGCCCCAGCATTTT. This encodes CASSLRPTGVSNQPQHF.

The rearrangement links TRBV27 to TRBJ1-2; TRBD1 agrees at 7 bases. The CDR3 sequence is 15 residues long. Losses at the gene ends were 6 bases for V and 1 base for J; bases not matched to a gene: 8. In germline, CDR1 is MNHEY, CDR2 SMNVEV (reference sequence). The CDR3 is CASSRDSLINYGYTF. The CDR3 bases are TGTGCCAGCAGCCGGGACAGCTTAATTAACTATGGCTACACCTTC.

The chain employs TRBV6-5 and TRBJ1-2, with no clear D. CDR1 is MNHEY and CDR2 is SVGAGI in the germline V gene. V shed 1 base and J shed 8 bases, with 11 bases lying between them. The CDR3 length is 13 residues. The CDR3 sequence: CASSYWERKGYTF. In DNA, the CDR3 is TGTGCCAGCAGTTACTGGGAAAGGAAGGGCTACACCTTC.

CDR3 sequence reads: CASSPQGQGYEQYF. CDR3 coding DNA: TGCGCCAGCAGTCCCCAAGGACAGGGCTACGAGCAGTACTTC. V and J are TRBV5-1 and TRBJ2-7; the match to TRBD1 covers 8 bases. V was pared by 5 bases and J by 3 bases, with 7 bases of the junction left unmatched. Germline loops: CDR1 SGHRS, CDR2 YFSETQ. The CDR3 length is 14 residues.

The chain couples TRBV19 to TRBJ1-5; perhaps TRBD1 as D (6 bases). The germline V and J ends were trimmed by 7 bases and 0 bases, with 19 bases remaining between them. The length of the CDR3 is 17 residues. Germline CDR1 and CDR2: LNHDA and SQIVND (reference sequence). For the CDR3, the DNA is TGTGCCAGTACGATGGCAGCCTGGACAGTTAGCAATCAGCCCCAGCATTTT. The encoded protein is CASTMAAWTVSNQPQHF.

In this sample, this clone turned up a few times. This chain connects TRBV4-3 to TRBJ2-7; D is possibly TRBD1 (6 bases). The CDR3 runs 15 residues. Trimming left V 0 bases short and J 2 bases short, with 11 bases between. Germline CDR1 reads LGHNA; CDR2 reads YSLEER. The CDR3 here is CASSQDTGNPYEQYF. In DNA form, the CDR3 reads TGCGCCAGCAGCCAAGATACAGGGAACCCCTACGAGCAGTACTTC.